This is a list of T cell receptor beta chains from one sample in a study of blood T cells in healthy people across ages. TCRdb processed the 5' RACE reads anew with MiXCR; each CDR3 protein has one entry. The sample records some 1.1 million distinct CDR3 sequences, roughly two fifths being singletons. Sequencing used blood. Receptor source: a man between 18 and 29 years old in good health. CDR3s include the opening cysteine and the closing phenylalanine or tryptophan. The D gene is left open where the match is weak. The size entry is marked missing in some rows and otherwise reads once, few, many or a size class.

>-|few|TRBV30|TRBJ2-7
CAWEPTATYEQYF
TGTGCCTGGGAACCGACTGCCACCTACGAGCAGTACTTC
>-|-|TRBV3-1|TRBJ2-7
CASTQGTESSYEQYF
TGTGCCAGCACCCAGGGAACGGAGAGCTCCTACGAGCAGTACTTC
>TRBD1|few|TRBV12-3/TRBV12-4|TRBJ1-4
CASSLTGGAQKLFF
TGTGCCAGCAGTCTGACAGGGGGCGCGCAAAAACTGTTTTTT
>-|-|TRBV20-1|TRBJ1-1
CSARAPSEAFF
TGCAGTGCTAGGGCCCCGTCTGAAGCTTTCTTT
>TRBD1|-|TRBV5-5|TRBJ2-1
CASSFGTASRNEQFF
TGTGCCAGCAGTTTTGGGACAGCTAGTAGGAATGAGCAGTTCTTC
>-|-|TRBV2|TRBJ2-4
CASSAGTSLAKNIQYF
TGTGCCAGCAGTGCGGGTACTTCGCTAGCCAAAAACATTCAGTACTTC
>-|-|TRBV20-1|TRBJ1-4
CSARQTDPPLREKLFF
TGCAGTGCTCGACAAACTGATCCCCCTTTACGGGAAAAACTGTTTTTT
>-|few|TRBV7-3|TRBJ1-4
CASSLKVTEGNEKLFF
TGTGCCAGCAGCTTAAAAGTTACAGAGGGTAATGAAAAACTGTTTTTT
>-|-|TRBV2|TRBJ2-1
CASSDRVGSYNEQFF
TGTGCCAGCAGTGACAGGGTAGGCTCCTACAATGAGCAGTTCTTC
>-|few|TRBV20-1|TRBJ1-5
CSARGAGRDQPQHF
TGCAGTGCGCGGGGGGCAGGGAGAGATCAGCCCCAGCATTTT
>TRBD2|-|TRBV2|TRBJ2-1
CASSGSLAGGQSSYNEQFF
TGTGCCAGCAGTGGATCCCTAGCGGGGGGACAGAGCTCCTACAATGAGCAGTTCTTC
>TRBD1|-|TRBV5-1|TRBJ2-1
CASNDRGQYNEQFF
TGCGCCAGCAATGACAGGGGTCAATACAATGAGCAGTTCTTC
>TRBD1|few|TRBV7-2|TRBJ1-1
CASSLGTGGTMNTEAFF
TGTGCCAGCAGCTTAGGGACAGGGGGAACCATGAACACTGAAGCTTTCTTT